This is a list of T cell receptor beta chains from one sample in a study of shared clonotypes between healthy human individuals. Generated by immunoSEQ multiplex PCR, the TCRdb table keeps only in-frame clones and is missing some. This sample yields about 1,800,000 clones, of which about 95% are seen a single time; 1.2% belongs to the top ten. The sample consisted of naive CD8+ T cells sorted from blood. All receptors come from a young man in good health. Both conserved end residues are part of each CDR3. Each record gives: CDR3 protein, CDR3 DNA, J gene, clone size, D gene, V gene. D genes are given only for firm matches. Expanded clones are given a class, and other clones once, few, many or no size at all.

cdr3_aa: CASSVTGGEQYF; cdr3_nt: TGCGCCAGCAGCGTAACAGGGGGCGAGCAGTACTTC; j_call: TRBJ2-7; clone_size: .; d_call: TRBD1; v_call: TRBV10-2
cdr3_aa: CASSNSGASTDTQYF; cdr3_nt: TGCGCCAGCAGTAATAGCGGTGCTAGCACAGATACGCAGTATTTT; j_call: TRBJ2-3; clone_size: .; d_call: .; v_call: TRBV10-1
cdr3_aa: CASSSTGTPGNTIYF; cdr3_nt: TGTGCCAGCAGCTCAACCGGGACCCCTGGAAACACCATATATTTT; j_call: TRBJ1-3; clone_size: .; d_call: .; v_call: TRBV5-5
cdr3_aa: CASSPRSLDEQFF; cdr3_nt: TGTGCCAGCAGTCCCCGGAGTTTGGATGAGCAGTTCTTC; j_call: TRBJ2-1; clone_size: .; d_call: .; v_call: TRBV9
cdr3_aa: CASSTSAGHYEQYF; cdr3_nt: TGTGCCAGCAGCACATCAGCGGGGCACTACGAGCAGTACTTC; j_call: TRBJ2-7; clone_size: .; d_call: TRBD2; v_call: TRBV7-2
cdr3_aa: CAISEAGSNEQYF; cdr3_nt: TGTGCCATCAGTGAAGCGGGAAGTAACGAGCAGTACTTC; j_call: TRBJ2-7; clone_size: .; d_call: TRBD2; v_call: TRBV10-3
cdr3_aa: CASSRVGLDVGELFF; cdr3_nt: TGTGCCAGCAGCCGGGTGGGACTAGATGTCGGGGAGCTGTTTTTT; j_call: TRBJ2-2; clone_size: .; d_call: TRBD2; v_call: TRBV13
cdr3_aa: CASSLTTGDGGYTF; cdr3_nt: TGTGCCAGCAGCTTAACGACAGGGGACGGTGGCTACACCTTC; j_call: TRBJ1-2; clone_size: few; d_call: TRBD1; v_call: TRBV11-2
cdr3_aa: CASSTDMEETQYF; cdr3_nt: TGTGCCAGTAGTACAGACATGGAGGAGACCCAGTACTTC; j_call: TRBJ2-5; clone_size: .; d_call: .; v_call: TRBV19
cdr3_aa: CASSYAEGAAGYTF; cdr3_nt: TGTGCCAGCAGTTACGCCGAGGGGGCAGCTGGCTACACCTTC; j_call: TRBJ1-2; clone_size: .; d_call: TRBD1; v_call: TRBV6-5
cdr3_aa: CASSTTGGHIEKLFF; cdr3_nt: TGTGCCAGTAGTACCACAGGGGGTCATATTGAAAAACTGTTTTTT; j_call: TRBJ1-4; clone_size: .; d_call: TRBD1; v_call: TRBV19
cdr3_aa: CSVEDKGRYNEQFF; cdr3_nt: TGCAGCGTTGAAGATAAGGGCAGATACAATGAGCAGTTCTTC; j_call: TRBJ2-1; clone_size: .; d_call: .; v_call: TRBV29-1
cdr3_aa: CASSPGTSGYGYTF; cdr3_nt: TGTGCCAGCAGCCCAGGGACCTCGGGCTATGGCTACACCTTC; j_call: TRBJ1-2; clone_size: .; d_call: .; v_call: TRBV7-6
cdr3_aa: CASSSGTVNTGELFF; cdr3_nt: TGTGCCAGCAGCTCCGGGACAGTTAACACCGGGGAGCTGTTTTTT; j_call: TRBJ2-2; clone_size: .; d_call: TRBD1; v_call: TRBV5-6
cdr3_aa: CASSDSGGQYEQYF; cdr3_nt: TGCGCCAGCAGCGATAGCGGGGGACAATACGAGCAGTACTTC; j_call: TRBJ2-7; clone_size: once; d_call: TRBD2; v_call: TRBV10-2
cdr3_aa: CASSWASGNGGELFF; cdr3_nt: TGTGCCAGCAGTTGGGCTAGCGGGAACGGCGGGGAGCTGTTTTTT; j_call: TRBJ2-2; clone_size: .; d_call: TRBD2; v_call: TRBV6-6
cdr3_aa: CASSEEGGGLHEQYF; cdr3_nt: TGCGCCAGCAGCGAGGAGGGAGGGGGCCTCCACGAGCAGTACTTC; j_call: TRBJ2-7; clone_size: .; d_call: .; v_call: TRBV4-3
cdr3_aa: CASSQGGGGKNIQYF; cdr3_nt: TGCGCCAGCAGCCAAGGAGGCGGGGGCAAAAACATTCAGTACTTC; j_call: TRBJ2-4; clone_size: .; d_call: TRBD2; v_call: TRBV4-3
cdr3_aa: CASSPDRVLGLKHTDTQYF; cdr3_nt: TGCGCCAGCAGCCCGGACAGGGTGCTAGGGTTAAAACACACAGATACGCAGTATTTT; j_call: TRBJ2-3; clone_size: .; d_call: TRBD1; v_call: TRBV5-1
cdr3_aa: CASSQAPGLEAFF; cdr3_nt: TGCGCCAGCAGCCAAGCCCCCGGGCTTGAAGCTTTCTTT; j_call: TRBJ1-1; clone_size: .; d_call: .; v_call: TRBV4-1
cdr3_aa: CATSRDKQGTGTHEQFF; cdr3_nt: TGTGCCACCAGCAGAGATAAGCAGGGGACAGGGACCCATGAGCAGTTCTTC; j_call: TRBJ2-1; clone_size: .; d_call: TRBD1; v_call: TRBV15
cdr3_aa: CASSPRGTGLGELFF; cdr3_nt: TGTGCCAGCAGCCCCAGGGGGACAGGGCTCGGGGAGCTGTTTTTT; j_call: TRBJ2-2; clone_size: .; d_call: TRBD1; v_call: TRBV7-9
cdr3_aa: CASTAQGYSYNSPLHF; cdr3_nt: TGTGCCAGCACCGCACAGGGGTATTCCTATAATTCACCCCTCCACTTT; j_call: TRBJ1-6; clone_size: .; d_call: TRBD1; v_call: TRBV27
cdr3_aa: CASSSSGELFF; cdr3_nt: TGTGCCAGCAGTTCTTCCGGGGAGCTGTTTTTT; j_call: TRBJ2-2; clone_size: .; d_call: .; v_call: TRBV28
cdr3_aa: CASSLDGTEAFF; cdr3_nt: TGTGCCAGCAGCTTAGATGGCACTGAAGCTTTCTTT; j_call: TRBJ1-1; clone_size: .; d_call: .; v_call: TRBV11-2
cdr3_aa: CASSHLAGTLTDTQYF; cdr3_nt: TGCGCCAGCAGCCATTTAGCGGGGACTCTCACAGATACGCAGTATTTT; j_call: TRBJ2-3; clone_size: .; d_call: TRBD2; v_call: TRBV4-1
cdr3_aa: CASSLFQVNTEAFF; cdr3_nt: TGTGCCAGCAGCTTATTCCAGGTGAACACTGAAGCTTTCTTT; j_call: TRBJ1-1; clone_size: .; d_call: .; v_call: TRBV13
cdr3_aa: CASSLAVDEQFF; cdr3_nt: TGTGCCAGCAGCTTAGCCGTAGATGAGCAGTTCTTC; j_call: TRBJ2-1; clone_size: .; d_call: .; v_call: TRBV7-9
cdr3_aa: CASSLSGIVSDTQYF; cdr3_nt: TGCGCCAGCAGCTTGTCCGGAATAGTCTCGGATACGCAGTATTTT; j_call: TRBJ2-3; clone_size: .; d_call: .; v_call: TRBV5-1
cdr3_aa: CASSVELAGEETQYF; cdr3_nt: TGTGCCAGCAGCGTAGAGCTAGCGGGAGAAGAGACCCAGTACTTC; j_call: TRBJ2-5; clone_size: .; d_call: TRBD2; v_call: TRBV9
cdr3_aa: CASSLPGDTQYF; cdr3_nt: TGTGCCAGCAGCCTACCGGGGGATACGCAGTATTTT; j_call: TRBJ2-3; clone_size: .; d_call: .; v_call: TRBV7-8
cdr3_aa: CASSLGGYSYEQYF; cdr3_nt: TGTGCCAGCAGCTTAGGAGGTTACTCCTACGAGCAGTACTTC; j_call: TRBJ2-7; clone_size: .; d_call: .; v_call: TRBV7-8
cdr3_aa: CASSYRLAGKGEQYF; cdr3_nt: TGTGCCAGCAGTTACCGTTTAGCGGGAAAGGGGGAGCAGTACTTC; j_call: TRBJ2-7; clone_size: .; d_call: TRBD2; v_call: TRBV6-5
cdr3_aa: CASSLIADREYQPQHF; cdr3_nt: TGTGCCAGCAGCTTAATCGCGGACAGGGAATATCAGCCCCAGCATTTT; j_call: TRBJ1-5; clone_size: .; d_call: TRBD1; v_call: TRBV7-3
cdr3_aa: CASQGSSSYEQYF; cdr3_nt: TGTGCCAGTCAGGGCTCGAGCTCCTACGAGCAGTACTTC; j_call: TRBJ2-7; clone_size: .; d_call: .; v_call: TRBV6-5
cdr3_aa: CAISGAYEQYF; cdr3_nt: TGTGCCATCAGCGGGGCCTACGAGCAGTACTTC; j_call: TRBJ2-7; clone_size: .; d_call: .; v_call: TRBV10-3
cdr3_aa: CASTIRDSEVYGYTF; cdr3_nt: TGTGCCAGTACCATACGGGACAGTGAGGTCTATGGCTACACCTTC; j_call: TRBJ1-2; clone_size: .; d_call: TRBD1; v_call: TRBV19
cdr3_aa: CAIAMRQNYGYTF; cdr3_nt: TGTGCCATAGCTATGAGACAGAACTATGGCTACACCTTC; j_call: TRBJ1-2; clone_size: .; d_call: .; v_call: TRBV7-9
cdr3_aa: CASSLSPRTGNTIYF; cdr3_nt: TGCGCCAGCAGCTTGAGCCCCAGGACCGGAAACACCATATATTTT; j_call: TRBJ1-3; clone_size: once; d_call: .; v_call: TRBV5-1
cdr3_aa: CASSQEQGNTEAFF; cdr3_nt: TGTGCCAGCAGCCAAGAACAGGGGAACACTGAAGCTTTCTTT; j_call: TRBJ1-1; clone_size: .; d_call: .; v_call: TRBV4-2
cdr3_aa: CASSLGAFSNEQYF; cdr3_nt: TGCGCCAGCAGCTTGGGCGCTTTCTCCAACGAGCAGTACTTC; j_call: TRBJ2-7; clone_size: .; d_call: .; v_call: TRBV5-1
cdr3_aa: CASSWTSGDYEQYF; cdr3_nt: TGTGCCAGCAGTTGGACTAGCGGGGACTACGAGCAGTACTTC; j_call: TRBJ2-7; clone_size: .; d_call: TRBD2; v_call: TRBV6-5
cdr3_aa: CATSRAKGELFF; cdr3_nt: TGTGCCACCAGCAGAGCCAAAGGGGAGCTGTTTTTT; j_call: TRBJ2-2; clone_size: once; d_call: .; v_call: TRBV15
cdr3_aa: CASSRGVETQYF; cdr3_nt: TGTGCCAGCAGCCGCGGGGTCGAGACCCAGTACTTC; j_call: TRBJ2-5; clone_size: .; d_call: .; v_call: TRBV13
cdr3_aa: CSVSKGGGDGYTF; cdr3_nt: TGCAGCGTTTCAAAAGGGGGGGGCGATGGCTACACCTTC; j_call: TRBJ1-2; clone_size: once; d_call: .; v_call: TRBV29-1
cdr3_aa: CASVGDGATQYF; cdr3_nt: TGTGCCAGCGTCGGTGACGGCGCTACCCAGTACTTC; j_call: TRBJ2-5; clone_size: .; d_call: .; v_call: TRBV6-5
cdr3_aa: CASSLARGRTEAFF; cdr3_nt: TGTGCCAGCAGCTTAGCCAGGGGGCGGACTGAAGCTTTCTTT; j_call: TRBJ1-1; clone_size: .; d_call: TRBD1; v_call: TRBV7-8
cdr3_aa: CASSLGGPQQYF; cdr3_nt: TGTGCCAGCAGCTTAGGAGGGCCCCAGCAGTACTTC; j_call: TRBJ2-7; clone_size: once; d_call: .; v_call: TRBV11-2
cdr3_aa: CASSPGTSGRLGSYEQYF; cdr3_nt: TGTGCCAGCTCACCCGGGACTAGCGGGAGACTAGGCTCCTACGAGCAGTACTTC; j_call: TRBJ2-7; clone_size: once; d_call: TRBD2; v_call: TRBV18
cdr3_aa: CAISGTGVDTQYF; cdr3_nt: TGTGCCATCAGTGGGACAGGGGTGGATACGCAGTATTTT; j_call: TRBJ2-3; clone_size: .; d_call: TRBD1; v_call: TRBV10-3
cdr3_aa: CASSLLRDPDSPLHF; cdr3_nt: TGTGCCAGCAGCTTATTACGGGACCCCGATTCACCCCTCCACTTT; j_call: TRBJ1-6; clone_size: .; d_call: .; v_call: TRBV5-4
cdr3_aa: CASRQIPHEQFF; cdr3_nt: TGTGCCAGCAGACAAATCCCTCATGAGCAGTTCTTC; j_call: TRBJ2-1; clone_size: once; d_call: .; v_call: TRBV6-1
cdr3_aa: CSAKTGVEQYF; cdr3_nt: TGCAGTGCTAAGACAGGGGTCGAGCAGTACTTC; j_call: TRBJ2-7; clone_size: .; d_call: TRBD1; v_call: TRBV20-1
cdr3_aa: CASSSWNEAFF; cdr3_nt: TGTGCCAGCAGTAGTTGGAATGAAGCTTTCTTT; j_call: TRBJ1-1; clone_size: .; d_call: .; v_call: TRBV25-1
cdr3_aa: CASSLLAGDYNEQFF; cdr3_nt: TGTGCCAGCAGCCTACTAGCGGGGGATTACAATGAGCAGTTCTTC; j_call: TRBJ2-1; clone_size: .; d_call: TRBD2; v_call: TRBV27
cdr3_aa: CSVEWGVQGAPFYEQYF; cdr3_nt: TGCAGCGTTGAATGGGGGGTACAGGGGGCCCCCTTCTACGAGCAGTACTTC; j_call: TRBJ2-7; clone_size: .; d_call: TRBD1; v_call: TRBV29-1
cdr3_aa: CASSLAGPATNEKLFF; cdr3_nt: TGTGCCAGCAGCTTGGCAGGTCCTGCAACTAATGAAAAACTGTTTTTT; j_call: TRBJ1-4; clone_size: .; d_call: .; v_call: TRBV13
cdr3_aa: CASSYSAGGPYNEQFF; cdr3_nt: TGTGCCAGCAGTTACTCGGCAGGGGGGCCCTACAATGAGCAGTTCTTC; j_call: TRBJ2-1; clone_size: .; d_call: .; v_call: TRBV6-5
cdr3_aa: CASSFSSGTYEQYF; cdr3_nt: TGTGCCAGCAGCTTCTCTAGCGGTACCTACGAGCAGTACTTC; j_call: TRBJ2-7; clone_size: .; d_call: TRBD2; v_call: TRBV5-6